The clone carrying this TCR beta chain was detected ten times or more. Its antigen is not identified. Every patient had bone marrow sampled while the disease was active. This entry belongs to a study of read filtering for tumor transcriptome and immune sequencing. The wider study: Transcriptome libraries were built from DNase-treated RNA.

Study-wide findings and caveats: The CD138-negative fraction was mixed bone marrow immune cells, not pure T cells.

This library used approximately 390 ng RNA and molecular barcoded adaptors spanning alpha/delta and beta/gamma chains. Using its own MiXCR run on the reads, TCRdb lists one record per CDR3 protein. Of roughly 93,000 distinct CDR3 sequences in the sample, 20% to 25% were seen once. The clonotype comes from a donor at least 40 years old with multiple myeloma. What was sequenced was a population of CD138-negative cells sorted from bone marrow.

CDR3 DNA: TGCAGTGCTAGACCTCACGGGGAAAAACTGTTTTTT. Translated, it gives CSARPHGEKLFF. V and J are TRBV20-1 and TRBJ1-4; D not resolved. There are 12 residues in the CDR3. In germline, CDR1 is DFQATT, CDR2 SNEGSKA (reference sequence). V lost 2 bases, J lost 8 bases, and 9 bases lay in between.